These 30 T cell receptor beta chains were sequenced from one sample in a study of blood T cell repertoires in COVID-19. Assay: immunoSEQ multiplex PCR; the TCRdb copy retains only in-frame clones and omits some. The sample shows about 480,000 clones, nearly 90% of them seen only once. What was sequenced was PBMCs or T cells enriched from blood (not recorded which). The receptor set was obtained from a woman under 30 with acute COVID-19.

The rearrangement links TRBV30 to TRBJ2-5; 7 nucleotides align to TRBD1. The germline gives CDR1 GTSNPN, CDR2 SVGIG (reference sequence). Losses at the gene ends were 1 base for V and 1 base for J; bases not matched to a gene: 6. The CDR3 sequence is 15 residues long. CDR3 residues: CAWSAARGFQETQYF. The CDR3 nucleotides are TGTGCCTGGAGTGCGGCCAGGGGGTTCCAAGAGACCCAGTACTTC.

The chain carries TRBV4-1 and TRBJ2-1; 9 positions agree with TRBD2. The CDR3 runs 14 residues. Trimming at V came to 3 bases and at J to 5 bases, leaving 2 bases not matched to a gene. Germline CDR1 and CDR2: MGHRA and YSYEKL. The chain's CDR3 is CASSHVAGDNEQFF. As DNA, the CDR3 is TGCGCCAGCAGCCATGTAGCGGGAGACAATGAGCAGTTCTTC.

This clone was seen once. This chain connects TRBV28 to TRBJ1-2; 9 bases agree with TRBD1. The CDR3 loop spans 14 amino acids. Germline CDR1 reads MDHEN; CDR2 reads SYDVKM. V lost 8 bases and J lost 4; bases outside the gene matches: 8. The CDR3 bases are TGTGCCAGCGGGGGACAGGGACCCCTCTATGGCTACACCTTC. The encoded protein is CASGGQGPLYGYTF.

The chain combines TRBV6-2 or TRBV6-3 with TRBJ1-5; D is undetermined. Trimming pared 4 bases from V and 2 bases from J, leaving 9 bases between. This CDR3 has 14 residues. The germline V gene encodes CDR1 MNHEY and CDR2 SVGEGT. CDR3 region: CASSCARGNQPQHF. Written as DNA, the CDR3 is TGTGCCAGCAGTTGTGCGAGGGGCAATCAGCCCCAGCATTTT.

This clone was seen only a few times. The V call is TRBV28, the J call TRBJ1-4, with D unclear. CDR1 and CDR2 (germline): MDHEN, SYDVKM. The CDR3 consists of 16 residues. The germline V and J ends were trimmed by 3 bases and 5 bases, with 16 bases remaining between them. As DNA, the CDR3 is TGTGCCAGCAGTTTTGGATGGAGTACTCAAAATGAAAAACTGTTTTTT. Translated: CASSFGWSTQNEKLFF. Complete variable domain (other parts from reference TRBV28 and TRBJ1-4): DVKVTQSSRYLVKRTGEKVFLECVQDMDHENMFWYRQDPGLGLRLIYFSYDVKMKEKGDIPEGYSVSREKKERFSLILESASTNQTSMYLCASSFGWSTQNEKLFFGSGTQLSVL.

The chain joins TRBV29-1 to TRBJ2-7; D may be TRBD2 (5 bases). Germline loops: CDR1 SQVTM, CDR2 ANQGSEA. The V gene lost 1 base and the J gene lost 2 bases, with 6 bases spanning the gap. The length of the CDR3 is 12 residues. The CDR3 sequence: CSVEAEAYEQYF. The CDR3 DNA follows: TGCAGCGTTGAAGCGGAGGCCTACGAGCAGTACTTC.

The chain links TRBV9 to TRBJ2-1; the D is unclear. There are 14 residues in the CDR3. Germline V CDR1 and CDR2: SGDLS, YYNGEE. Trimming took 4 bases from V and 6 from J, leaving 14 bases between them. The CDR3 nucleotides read TGTGCCAGCAGCCTCTTCTTGAGCCCCAATGAGCAGTTCTTC. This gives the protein CASSLFLSPNEQFF.

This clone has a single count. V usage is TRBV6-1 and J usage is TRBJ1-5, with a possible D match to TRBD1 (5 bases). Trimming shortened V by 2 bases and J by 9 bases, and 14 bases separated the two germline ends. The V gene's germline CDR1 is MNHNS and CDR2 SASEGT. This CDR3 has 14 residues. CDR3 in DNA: TGTGCCAGCAGTGAAAGGGGCCAGCCCCTGCCCCAGCATTTT. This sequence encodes CASSERGQPLPQHF.

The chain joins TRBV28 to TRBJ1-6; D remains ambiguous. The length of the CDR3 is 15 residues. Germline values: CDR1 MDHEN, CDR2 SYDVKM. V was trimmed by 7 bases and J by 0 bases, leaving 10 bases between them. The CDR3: CASTEDSSYNSPLHF. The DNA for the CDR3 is TGTGCCAGCACCGAGGATAGCTCCTATAATTCACCCCTCCACTTT.

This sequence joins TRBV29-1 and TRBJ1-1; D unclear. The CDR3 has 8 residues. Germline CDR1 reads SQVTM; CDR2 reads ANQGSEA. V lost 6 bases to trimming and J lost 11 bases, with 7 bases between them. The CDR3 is CSVSGAFF. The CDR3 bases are TGCAGCGTCTCCGGGGCTTTCTTT.

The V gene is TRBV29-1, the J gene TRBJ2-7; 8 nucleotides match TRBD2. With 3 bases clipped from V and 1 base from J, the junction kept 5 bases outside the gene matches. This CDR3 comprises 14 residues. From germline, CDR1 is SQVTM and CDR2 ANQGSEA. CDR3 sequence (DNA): TGCAGCGTTGATAGCTCTAGCGGGTCCTACGAGCAGTACTTC. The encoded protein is CSVDSSSGSYEQYF.

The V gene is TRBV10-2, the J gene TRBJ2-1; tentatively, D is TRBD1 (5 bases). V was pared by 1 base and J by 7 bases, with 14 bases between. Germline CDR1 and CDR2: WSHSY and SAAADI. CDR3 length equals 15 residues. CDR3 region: CASSEYHRLGNEQFF. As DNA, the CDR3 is TGCGCCAGCAGTGAGTACCACAGGTTAGGAAATGAGCAGTTCTTC.

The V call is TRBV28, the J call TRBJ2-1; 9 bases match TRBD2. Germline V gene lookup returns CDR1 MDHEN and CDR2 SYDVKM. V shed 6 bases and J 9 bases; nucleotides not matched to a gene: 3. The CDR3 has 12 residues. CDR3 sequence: CASSLAGSEQFF. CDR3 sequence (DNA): TGTGCCAGCAGCCTAGCGGGAAGTGAGCAGTTCTTC.

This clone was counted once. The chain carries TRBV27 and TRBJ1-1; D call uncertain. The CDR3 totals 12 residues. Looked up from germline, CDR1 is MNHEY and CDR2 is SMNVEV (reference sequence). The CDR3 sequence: CSAGGPGTEAFF. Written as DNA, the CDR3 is TGTAGCGCGGGCGGACCTGGGACTGAAGCTTTCTTT.

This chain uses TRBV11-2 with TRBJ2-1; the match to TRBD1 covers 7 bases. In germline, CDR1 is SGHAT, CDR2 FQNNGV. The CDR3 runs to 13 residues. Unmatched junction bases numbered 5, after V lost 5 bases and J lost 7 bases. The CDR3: CASSQTGLNEQFF. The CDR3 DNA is TGTGCCAGCAGCCAGACAGGGCTGAATGAGCAGTTCTTC.

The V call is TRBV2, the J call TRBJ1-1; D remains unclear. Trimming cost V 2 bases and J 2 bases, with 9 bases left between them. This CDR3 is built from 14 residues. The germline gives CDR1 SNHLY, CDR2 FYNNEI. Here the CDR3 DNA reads TGTGCCAGCAGTGAATTAACAGCTAACACTGAAGCTTTCTTT. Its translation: CASSELTANTEAFF.

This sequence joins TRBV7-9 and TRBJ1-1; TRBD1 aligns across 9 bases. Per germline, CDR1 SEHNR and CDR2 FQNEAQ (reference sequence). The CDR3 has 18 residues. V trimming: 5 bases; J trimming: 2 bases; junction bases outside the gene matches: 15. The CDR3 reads CASSLSRDRVLTNTEAFF. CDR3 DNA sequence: TGTGCCAGCAGCCTCAGCCGGGACAGGGTCCTGACAAACACTGAAGCTTTCTTT.

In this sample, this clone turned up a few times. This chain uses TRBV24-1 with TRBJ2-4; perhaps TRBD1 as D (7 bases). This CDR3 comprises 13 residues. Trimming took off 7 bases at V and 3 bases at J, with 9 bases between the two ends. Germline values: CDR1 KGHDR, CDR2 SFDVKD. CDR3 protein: CATSRGDKNIQYF. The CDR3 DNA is TGTGCCACCAGCAGGGGGGACAAAAACATTCAGTACTTC.

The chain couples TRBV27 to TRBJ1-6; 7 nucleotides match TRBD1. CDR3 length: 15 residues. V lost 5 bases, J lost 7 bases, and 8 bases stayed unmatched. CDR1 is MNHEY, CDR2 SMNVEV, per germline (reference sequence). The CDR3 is CASSATTGMNSPLHF. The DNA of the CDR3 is TGTGCCAGCAGTGCGACGACAGGGATGAATTCACCCCTCCACTTT.

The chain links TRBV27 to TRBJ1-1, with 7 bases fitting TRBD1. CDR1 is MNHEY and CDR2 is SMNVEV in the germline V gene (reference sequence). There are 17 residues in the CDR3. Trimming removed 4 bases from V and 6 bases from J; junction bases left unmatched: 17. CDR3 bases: TGTGCCAGCAGTTCCTCAATAGTAACAGGGGCTAGGGCTGAAGCTTTCTTT. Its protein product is CASSSSIVTGARAEAFF.

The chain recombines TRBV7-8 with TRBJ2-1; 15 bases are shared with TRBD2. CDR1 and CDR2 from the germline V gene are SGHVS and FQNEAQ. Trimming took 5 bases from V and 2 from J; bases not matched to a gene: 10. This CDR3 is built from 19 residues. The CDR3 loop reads CASSPSRTSGGATYNEQFF. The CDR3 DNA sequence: TGTGCCAGCAGCCCGAGTCGGACTAGCGGGGGGGCCACCTACAATGAGCAGTTCTTC.

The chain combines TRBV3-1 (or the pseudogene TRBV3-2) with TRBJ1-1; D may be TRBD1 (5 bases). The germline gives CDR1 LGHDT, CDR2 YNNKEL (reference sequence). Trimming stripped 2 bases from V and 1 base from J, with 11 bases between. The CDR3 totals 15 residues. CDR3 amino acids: CASSQSSRGNTEAFF. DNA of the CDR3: TGTGCCAGCAGCCAATCCTCAAGGGGGAACACTGAAGCTTTCTTT.

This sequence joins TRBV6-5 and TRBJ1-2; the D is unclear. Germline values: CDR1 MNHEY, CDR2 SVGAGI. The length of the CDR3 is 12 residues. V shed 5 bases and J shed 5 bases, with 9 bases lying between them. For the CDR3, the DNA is TGTGCCAGCAGTATTTCGGGATATGGCTACACCTTC. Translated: CASSISGYGYTF.

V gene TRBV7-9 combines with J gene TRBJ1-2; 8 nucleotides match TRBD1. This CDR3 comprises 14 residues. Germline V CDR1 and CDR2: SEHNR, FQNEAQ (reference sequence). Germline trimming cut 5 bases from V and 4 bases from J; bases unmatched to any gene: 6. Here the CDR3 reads CASSREGTGYGYTF. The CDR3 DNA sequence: TGTGCCAGCAGCCGAGAGGGGACAGGCTATGGCTACACCTTC.

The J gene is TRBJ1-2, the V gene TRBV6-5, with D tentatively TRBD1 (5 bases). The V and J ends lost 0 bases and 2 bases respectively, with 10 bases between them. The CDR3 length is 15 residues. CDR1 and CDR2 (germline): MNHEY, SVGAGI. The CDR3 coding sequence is TGTGCCAGCAGTTACTCCTCCGGGGGAAACTATGGCTACACCTTC. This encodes CASSYSSGGNYGYTF.

The CDR3 region is CASSQNTRANEKLFF. The CDR3 DNA reads TGTGCCAGCAGCCAAAATACCCGGGCTAATGAAAAACTGTTTTTT. This rearrangement joins TRBV3-1 (or the pseudogene TRBV3-2) to TRBJ1-4; D gene unclear. The CDR3 covers 15 residues. Trimming left V 2 bases short and J 3 bases short, with 10 bases between. CDR1 LGHDT and CDR2 YNNKEL come from the germline V gene (reference sequence).

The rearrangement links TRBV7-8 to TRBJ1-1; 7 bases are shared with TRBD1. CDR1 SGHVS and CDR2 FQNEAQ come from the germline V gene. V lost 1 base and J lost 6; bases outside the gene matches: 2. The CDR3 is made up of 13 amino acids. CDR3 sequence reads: CASSLGTGPEAFF. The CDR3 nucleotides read TGTGCCAGCAGCTTAGGGACAGGCCCTGAAGCTTTCTTT.

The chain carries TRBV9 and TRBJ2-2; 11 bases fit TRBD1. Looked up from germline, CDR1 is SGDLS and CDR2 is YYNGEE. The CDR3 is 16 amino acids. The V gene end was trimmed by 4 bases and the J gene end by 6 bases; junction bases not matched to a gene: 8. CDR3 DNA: TGTGCCAGCAGCCTGGCTGGGACAGGGGGTTCCGGGGAGCTGTTTTTT. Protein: CASSLAGTGGSGELFF.

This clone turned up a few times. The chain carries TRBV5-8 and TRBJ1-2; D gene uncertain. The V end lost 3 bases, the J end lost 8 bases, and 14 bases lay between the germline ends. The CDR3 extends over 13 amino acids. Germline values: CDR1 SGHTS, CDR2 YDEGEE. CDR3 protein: CASSWAPVGGYTF. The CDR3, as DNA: TGTGCCAGCAGCTGGGCCCCTGTTGGGGGCTACACCTTC.

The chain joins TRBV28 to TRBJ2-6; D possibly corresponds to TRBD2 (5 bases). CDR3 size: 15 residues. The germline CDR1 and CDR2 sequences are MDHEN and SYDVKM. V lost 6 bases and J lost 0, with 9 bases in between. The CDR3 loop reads CASRIGSSGANVLTF. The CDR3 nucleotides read TGTGCCAGCAGAATAGGGAGCTCTGGGGCCAACGTCCTGACTTTC.